The 28 T cell receptor beta chains below were found in one sample sequenced in a study of blood T cell repertoires in COVID-19. Profiled with immunoSEQ multiplex PCR; TCRdb holds only in-frame clones, not every one. The data show about 64,000 clones, around 84% seen once. The specimen sequenced was peripheral blood. These receptors originate from a man in his fifties with active COVID-19.

In nucleotides, the CDR3 is TGTGCCAGTCAGGACAGGGCGAACACTGAAGCTTTCTTT. Protein product: CASQDRANTEAFF. The rearrangement joins TRBV19 to TRBJ1-1; the match to TRBD1 covers 8 bases. V gave up 8 bases and J gave up 1 base; unmatched junction bases: 3. Germline-derived CDR1 and CDR2 are LNHDA and SQIVND (reference sequence). The CDR3 extends over 13 amino acids.

V is TRBV27 and J is TRBJ1-2; 9 positions agree with TRBD1. Germline V CDR1 and CDR2: MNHEY, SMNVEV (reference sequence). There are 16 residues in the CDR3. Trimming removed 6 bases from V and 6 bases from J; junction bases left unmatched: 14. The CDR3 DNA reads TGTGCCAGCAGAATTACCCTCAGACAGGGGGTAGATGGCTACACCTTC. Protein sequence: CASRITLRQGVDGYTF.

J is TRBJ2-7 and V is TRBV4-1, with a possible D match to TRBD1 (5 bases). This CDR3 spans 16 amino acids. V was shortened by 5 bases and J by 2 bases, with 19 bases between the two germline ends. Germline V gene lookup returns CDR1 MGHRA and CDR2 YSYEKL. Here the CDR3 DNA reads TGCGCCAGCAGCATGTTCTTTCAGGGTTATCCCTACGAGCAGTACTTC. Protein sequence: CASSMFFQGYPYEQYF.

The V gene is TRBV5-5, the J gene TRBJ1-2; no reliable D call. The CDR3 extends over 15 amino acids. The V gene lost 6 bases and the J gene lost 0 bases, with 15 bases spanning the gap. Germline V lookup: CDR1 SGHKS, CDR2 YYEKEE (reference sequence). DNA for the CDR3: TGTGCCAGCACAGTCTCGGGAAAAGCTAACTATGGCTACACCTTC. Translation: CASTVSGKANYGYTF.

The chain combines TRBV7-2 with TRBJ1-1; D might be TRBD1 (5 bases). The CDR3 contains 14 residues. Trimming pared 6 bases from V and 1 base from J, leaving 12 bases between. Germline V gene sequence: CDR1 SGHTA, CDR2 FQGNSA. CDR3 residues: CASRSTGGNTEAFF. The CDR3, as DNA: TGTGCCAGCAGATCAACAGGCGGGAACACTGAAGCTTTCTTT.

This chain joins TRBV30 and TRBJ2-6, with a tentative D call TRBD2 (6 bases). The CDR3 totals 16 residues. Trimming cost V 2 bases and J 2 bases, with 13 bases left between them. Germline CDR1 and CDR2: GTSNPN and SVGIG (reference sequence). CDR3 DNA sequence: TGTGCCTGGAGTCCACCCGGGAGCGCTGGGGCCAACGTCCTGACTTTC. Amino acids: CAWSPPGSAGANVLTF.

CDR3 region: CAIRAETNEKLFF. The CDR3 coding sequence is TGTGCCATCAGGGCTGAAACTAATGAAAAACTGTTTTTT. The V call is TRBV10-3, the J call TRBJ1-4; D is uncertain. Germline V gene sequence: CDR1 ENHRY, CDR2 SYGVKD. This CDR3 contains 13 residues. V lost 6 bases to trimming and J lost 1 base, with 6 bases between them.

V is TRBV5-3 and J is TRBJ2-7; a weak D match, TRBD1 (8 bases). TRBV5-3 is an open reading frame whose function is uncertain. The ends were cut back, 6 bases at V and 3 bases at J, with 16 bases in the middle. CDR3 size: 14 residues. CDR3 nucleotides: TGTGCCAGAACTCCACAGGGGGGGTACTACGAGCAGTACTTC. Residues: CARTPQGGYYEQYF.

This clone was found a few times. The V call is TRBV27, the J call TRBJ2-7; a weak D match, TRBD1 (6 bases). Germline V gene lookup returns CDR1 MNHEY and CDR2 SMNVEV (reference sequence). Trimming stripped 3 bases from V and 3 bases from J, with 12 bases between. CDR3 size: 14 residues. CDR3 coding DNA: TGTGCCAGCAGTTTGTCTAGGGGGATCTACGAGCAGTACTTC. Translated: CASSLSRGIYEQYF.

This chain uses TRBV7-8 with TRBJ1-2, with D perhaps matching TRBD1 (5 bases). Germline CDR1 SGHVS, CDR2 FQNEAQ. The CDR3 is 15 residues long. Deletions cut 1 base from V and 4 bases from J, with 13 bases between. CDR3: CASSLDKGLGYGYTF. CDR3 DNA sequence: TGTGCCAGCAGCTTAGATAAGGGGCTCGGCTATGGCTACACCTTC.

The chain carries TRBV18 and TRBJ2-7; no firm D call. In germline, CDR1 is KGHSH, CDR2 LQKENI. Trimming pared 6 bases from V and 3 bases from J, leaving 6 bases between. The CDR3 totals 11 residues. This chain's CDR3 is CASSQVYEQYF. CDR3 in DNA: TGTGCCAGCTCTCAGGTCTACGAGCAGTACTTC.

J is TRBJ1-2 and V is TRBV5-1; D may be TRBD1 (6 bases). This CDR3 is 13 amino acids long. CDR1 and CDR2 (germline): SGHRS, YFSETQ. The V end was cut by 5 bases, the J end by 6 bases, with 14 bases between. CDR3 bases: TGCGCCAGCAGGAGGGGGACACAACATGGCTACACCTTC. Protein: CASRRGTQHGYTF.

The gene calls are TRBV11-3 and TRBJ2-1, with D tentatively TRBD2 (6 bases). The CDR3 sequence is 13 residues long. Trimming shortened V by 4 bases and J by 7 bases, and 11 bases separated the two germline ends. Germline assignment: CDR1 SGHNT and CDR2 YENEEA. The CDR3 sequence: CASSSSARNEQFF. CDR3 DNA sequence: TGTGCCAGCAGCTCTAGCGCCAGGAATGAGCAGTTCTTC.

This chain joins TRBV7-2 and TRBJ2-7; 11 positions agree with TRBD1. CDR1 and CDR2 (germline): SGHTA, FQGNSA. The V and J ends lost 3 bases and 3 bases, in that order; junction bases with no gene match: 1. CDR3 length equals 14 residues. This CDR3 is CASSLGQGDYEQYF. CDR3 coding DNA: TGTGCCAGCAGCTTGGGACAGGGGGACTACGAGCAGTACTTC.

The CDR3 region is CASSPPNSNYGYTF. Written as DNA, the CDR3 is TGTGCCAGCTCACCACCGAACAGTAACTATGGCTACACCTTC. V and J are TRBV18 and TRBJ1-2; no clear D gene. CDR3 length: 14 amino acids. Germline assignment: CDR1 KGHSH and CDR2 LQKENI. The V gene lost 0 bases and the J gene lost 1 base, with 6 bases spanning the gap.

V usage is TRBV7-6 and J usage is TRBJ2-2; 10 bases are a match to TRBD2. V dropped 2 bases and J dropped 4; count of bases not matched to a gene: 4. The CDR3 totals 16 residues. From germline, CDR1 is SGHVS and CDR2 FNYEAQ. The DNA of the CDR3 is TGTGCCAGCAGCTTACTAGCGGGAGAGGGCACCGGGGAGCTGTTTTTT. This sequence encodes CASSLLAGEGTGELFF.

The chain employs TRBV5-1 and TRBJ2-7; a weak D match, TRBD2 (6 bases). The CDR3 has 14 amino acids. Germline loops: CDR1 SGHRS, CDR2 YFSETQ. V lost 3 bases to trimming and J lost 2 bases, with 12 bases between them. DNA of the CDR3: TGCGCCAGCAGCTGGGACTCGGCGGCCTACGAGCAGTACTTC. Translating it yields CASSWDSAAYEQYF.

V gene TRBV11-2 combines with J gene TRBJ2-4; weak D call: TRBD1 (5 bases). The germline V gene has CDR1 SGHAT and CDR2 FQNNGV. Trimming stripped 2 bases from V and 5 bases from J, with 10 bases between. The CDR3 consists of 14 residues. The CDR3 DNA sequence: TGTGCCAGCAGCTTAAGGGGCCCGGAAAACATTCAGTACTTC. Protein sequence: CASSLRGPENIQYF.

The V and J genes are TRBV25-1 and TRBJ1-4; 9 positions agree with TRBD1. Germline assignment: CDR1 MGHDK and CDR2 SYGVNS. V lost 2 bases to trimming and J lost 3 bases; unmatched junction nucleotides: 7. CDR3 length: 17 amino acids. CDR3 in amino acids: CASSEGGQGLANEKLFF. In DNA form, the CDR3 reads TGTGCCAGCAGTGAAGGGGGACAGGGTCTCGCTAATGAAAAACTGTTTTTT.

The CDR3 DNA follows: TGTGCCAGCAGCTCCCAGACGGGTGGCTACACCTTC. Its translation: CASSSQTGGYTF. The rearrangement joins TRBV7-3 to TRBJ1-2; D is unresolved. V lost 4 bases and J 7 bases, leaving 10 bases between the germline ends. Germline CDR1 SGHTA, CDR2 FQGTGA. The CDR3 runs to 12 residues.

The chain couples TRBV7-9 to TRBJ2-3; no clear D gene. The CDR3 length is 14 residues. Germline loops: CDR1 SEHNR, CDR2 FQNEAQ (reference sequence). Trimming pared 2 bases from V and 4 bases from J, leaving 10 bases between. CDR3 protein: CASSLRLGSDTQYF. DNA of the CDR3: TGTGCCAGCAGCTTACGGCTAGGATCAGATACGCAGTATTTT.

The sample holds one count of this clone. V is TRBV11-2 and J is TRBJ1-1; D not resolved. The length of the CDR3 is 15 residues. V was cut by 1 base and J by 0 bases, with 9 bases left in between. The V gene's germline CDR1 is SGHAT and CDR2 FQNNGV. DNA for the CDR3: TGTGCCAGCAGCTTAGGACTTGGAATGAACACTGAAGCTTTCTTT. Encoded protein: CASSLGLGMNTEAFF.

This chain joins TRBV6-5 and TRBJ1-1; tentatively, D is TRBD1 (5 bases). CDR3 size: 12 residues. Trimming cost V 0 bases and J 11 bases, with 10 bases left between them. Germline lookup yields CDR1 MNHEY and CDR2 SVGAGI. The CDR3 here is CASSYSRGYAFF. The CDR3 coding sequence is TGTGCCAGCAGTTACTCGCGGGGGTATGCTTTCTTT.

A word on this clone: The junction differs from germline at one of its ends, possibly a read error. This chain links TRBV5-5 with TRBJ1-4, with D possibly TRBD1 on 5 matching bases. The CDR3 consists of 12 residues. CDR1 and CDR2 from the germline V gene are SGHKS and YYEKEE (reference sequence). DNA of the CDR3: TGTGCCAGCAGCTTTCAGGGTGAACAACTGTTTTTT. This codes for CASSFQGEQLFF.

This clone was recorded a few times. The chain has TRBV7-9 and TRBJ1-4, with D possibly matching TRBD1 (5 bases). The V and J ends lost 5 bases and 13 bases respectively, with 23 bases between them. Germline CDR1 reads SEHNR; CDR2 reads FQNEAQ (reference sequence). This CDR3 contains 15 residues. The CDR3 DNA reads TGTGCCAGCAGCCTTTTCCGGGGGAGCGGAGGGCCACTGTTTTTT. It specifies CASSLFRGSGGPLFF. The variable domain in full, completed from reference TRBV7-9 and TRBJ1-4, reads DTGVSQNPRHKITKRGQNVTFRCDPISEHNRLYWYRQTLGQGPEFLTYFQNEAQLEKSRLLSDRFSAERPKGSFSTLEIQRTEQGDSAMYLCASSLFRGSGGPLFFGSGTQLSVL.

CDR3 amino acids: CASRDRENTIYF. CDR3 nucleotide sequence: TGCGCCAGCAGGGACAGGGAAAACACCATATATTTT. The rearrangement uses TRBV10-2 and TRBJ1-3; 8 nucleotides align to TRBD1. The germline gives CDR1 WSHSY, CDR2 SAAADI. The V and J ends lost 6 bases and 6 bases, in that order; junction bases with no gene match: 1. The CDR3 runs 12 residues.

V and J are TRBV4-2 and TRBJ2-2; D possibly corresponds to TRBD1 (5 bases). The germline V gene has CDR1 LGHNA and CDR2 YNFKEQ. V was cut by 4 bases and J by 0 bases, with 9 bases left in between. CDR3 length: 15 residues. CDR3 in DNA: TGTGCCAGCAGCCCATGGACAACGAACACCGGGGAGCTGTTTTTT. Its protein is CASSPWTTNTGELFF.

The genes are TRBV6-4 and TRBJ1-6, with D possibly TRBD1 on 5 matching bases. The germline CDR1 and CDR2 sequences are MRHNA and SNTAGT. V lost 5 bases, J lost 9 bases, and 17 bases lay in between. This CDR3 has 15 amino acids. The CDR3 spells CASSRDAAEGSPLHF. CDR3 DNA sequence: TGTGCCAGCAGTCGGGACGCCGCGGAGGGTTCACCCCTCCACTTT.